These T cell receptor beta chains were read from a single sample in a study of human T cells and chemical hapten exposure. MiXCR was run by TCRdb on the RACE reads, yielding one entry per CDR3 protein. The sample comprises about 380,000 distinct CDR3 sequences, 5.1% of which are singletons, and 2.5% to 3% rests with the top ten. The sequenced sample was whole blood, obtained in connection with sensitization to the hapten diphenylcyclopropenone (DPC). Every receptor here comes from a woman between 45 and 65 years old with alopecia areata. Some clones in this sample may be carry-over from other donors' samples. The CDR3 runs from the conserved cysteine through the conserved F or W. The D gene is left open where the match is weak. Part of the rows lack a size; the others show once, few, many or a class for expanded clones.

v_gene	abundance	j_gene	d_gene	CDR3aa	CDR3nt
TRBV6-5	many	TRBJ2-1	TRBD2	CASSSAGAADEQFF	TGTGCCAGCAGTTCAGCGGGAGCCGCTGATGAGCAGTTCTTC
TRBV29-1	few	TRBJ2-2	TRBD1	CSVQGADTGELFF	TGCAGCGTACAGGGGGCGGACACCGGGGAGCTGTTTTTT
TRBV20-1	many	TRBJ1-3	.	CSASSEGNTIYF	TGCAGTGCTAGTTCGGAGGGAAACACCATATATTTT
TRBV7-2	.	TRBJ1-3	TRBD1	CASSFSGGASAGNTIYF	TGTGCCAGCAGCTTTTCAGGGGGCGCTAGTGCTGGAAACACCATATATTTT
TRBV29-1	many	TRBJ2-5	TRBD2	CSVEVAGAQETQYF	TGCAGCGTTGAAGTAGCGGGAGCGCAAGAGACCCAGTACTTC
TRBV28	many	TRBJ2-5	.	CASSPRDFQETQYF	TGTGCCAGCAGTCCTCGGGACTTCCAAGAGACCCAGTACTTC
TRBV27	many	TRBJ2-7	.	CASKQGQDSYEQYF	TGTGCCAGTAAACAGGGCCAAGACTCCTACGAGCAGTACTTC
TRBV3-1	few	TRBJ2-3	.	CASSQNPGSTDTQYF	TGTGCCAGCAGCCAAAACCCAGGGAGCACAGATACGCAGTATTTT
TRBV5-6	.	TRBJ2-2	TRBD2	CASSRTGTSGDPRELFF	TGTGCCAGCAGCCGAACCGGGACTAGCGGGGACCCCCGGGAGCTGTTTTTT
TRBV11-2	many	TRBJ2-5	TRBD1	CASSLAGQGPRETQYF	TGTGCCAGCAGCTTAGCCGGACAGGGCCCCCGAGAGACCCAGTACTTC